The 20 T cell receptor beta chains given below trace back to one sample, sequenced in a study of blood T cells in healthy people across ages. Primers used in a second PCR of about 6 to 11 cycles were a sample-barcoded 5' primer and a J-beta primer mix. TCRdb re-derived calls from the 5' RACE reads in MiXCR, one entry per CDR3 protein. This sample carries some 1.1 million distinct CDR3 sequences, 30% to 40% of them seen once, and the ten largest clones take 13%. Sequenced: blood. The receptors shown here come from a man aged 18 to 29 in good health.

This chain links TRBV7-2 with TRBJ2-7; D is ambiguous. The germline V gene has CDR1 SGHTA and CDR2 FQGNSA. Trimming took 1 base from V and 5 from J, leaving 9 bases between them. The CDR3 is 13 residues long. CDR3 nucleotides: TGTGCCAGCAGCTTAGTTGGCAGCGACGAGCAGTACTTC. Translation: CASSLVGSDEQYF.

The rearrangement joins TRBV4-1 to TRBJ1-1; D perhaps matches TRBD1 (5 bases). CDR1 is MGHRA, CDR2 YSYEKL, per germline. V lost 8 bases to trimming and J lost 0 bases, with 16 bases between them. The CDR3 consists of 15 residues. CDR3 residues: CASARGPSMNTEAFF. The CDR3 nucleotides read TGCGCCAGCGCCCGGGGCCCCTCCATGAACACTGAAGCTTTCTTT.

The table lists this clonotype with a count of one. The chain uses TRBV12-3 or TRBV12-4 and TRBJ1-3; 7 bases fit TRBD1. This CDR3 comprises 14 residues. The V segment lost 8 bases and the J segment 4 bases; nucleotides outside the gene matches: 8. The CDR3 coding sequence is TGTGCCAGCGATAACAGGGGCCCGGGAAACACCATATATTTT. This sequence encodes CASDNRGPGNTIYF.

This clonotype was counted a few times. The CDR3 sequence is CASSYSGSPYNEQFF. DNA for the CDR3: TGTGCCAGCAGTTACTCGGGCAGTCCCTACAATGAGCAGTTCTTC. The chain uses TRBV6-2 or TRBV6-3 and TRBJ2-1; no clear D gene. The V end lost 0 bases, the J end lost 2 bases, and 8 bases lay between the germline ends. The V gene's germline CDR1 is MNHEY and CDR2 SVGEGT. The CDR3 runs to 15 residues.

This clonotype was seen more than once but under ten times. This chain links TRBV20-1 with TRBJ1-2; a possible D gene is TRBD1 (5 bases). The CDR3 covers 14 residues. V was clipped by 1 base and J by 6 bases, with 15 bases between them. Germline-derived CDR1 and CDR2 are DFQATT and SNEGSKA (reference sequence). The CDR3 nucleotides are TGCAGTGCTAGAGTTAGGGACTCCTTCCATGGCTACACCTTC. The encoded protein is CSARVRDSFHGYTF.

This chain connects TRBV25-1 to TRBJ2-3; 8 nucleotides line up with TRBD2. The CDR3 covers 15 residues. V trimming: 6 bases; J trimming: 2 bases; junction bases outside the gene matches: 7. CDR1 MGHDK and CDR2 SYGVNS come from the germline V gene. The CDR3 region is CASRDLSGDTDTQYF. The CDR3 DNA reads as TGTGCCAGCAGGGACCTTAGCGGGGACACAGATACGCAGTATTTT.

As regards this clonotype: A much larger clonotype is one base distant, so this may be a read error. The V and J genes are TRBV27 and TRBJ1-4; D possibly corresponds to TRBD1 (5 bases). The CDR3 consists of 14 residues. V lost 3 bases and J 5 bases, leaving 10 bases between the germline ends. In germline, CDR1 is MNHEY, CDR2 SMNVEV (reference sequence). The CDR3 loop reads CASSFRGQNEKLFF. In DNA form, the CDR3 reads TGTGCCAGCAGTTTTCGGGGCCAGAATGAAAAACTGTTTTTT.

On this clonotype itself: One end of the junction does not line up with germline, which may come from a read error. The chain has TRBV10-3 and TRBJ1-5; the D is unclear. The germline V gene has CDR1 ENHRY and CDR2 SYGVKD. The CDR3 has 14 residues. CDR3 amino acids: CAISETASNKPQHF. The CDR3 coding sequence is TGTGCCATCAGTGAGACAGCAAGCAATAAGCCCCAGCATTTT.

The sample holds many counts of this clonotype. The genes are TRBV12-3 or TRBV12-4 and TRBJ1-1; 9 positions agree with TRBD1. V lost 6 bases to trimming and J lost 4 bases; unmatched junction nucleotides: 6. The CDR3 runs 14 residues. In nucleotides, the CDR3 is TGTGCCAGCAGCCGGACAGGGGTGGGCACTGAAGCTTTCTTT. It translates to CASSRTGVGTEAFF.

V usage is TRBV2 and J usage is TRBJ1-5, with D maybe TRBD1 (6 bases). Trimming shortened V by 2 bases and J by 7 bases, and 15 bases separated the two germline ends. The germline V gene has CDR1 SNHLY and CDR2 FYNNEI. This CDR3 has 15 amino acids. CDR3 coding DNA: TGTGCCAGCAGTGAAACAGGGCCCGTGGGGCAGCCCCAGCATTTT. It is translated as CASSETGPVGQPQHF. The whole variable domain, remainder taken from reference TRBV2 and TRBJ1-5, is EPEVTQTPSHQVTQMGQEVILRCVPISNHLYFYWYRQILGQKVEFLVSFYNNEISEKSEIFDDQFSVERPDGSNFTLKIRSTKLEDSAMYFCASSETGPVGQPQHFGDGTRLSIL.

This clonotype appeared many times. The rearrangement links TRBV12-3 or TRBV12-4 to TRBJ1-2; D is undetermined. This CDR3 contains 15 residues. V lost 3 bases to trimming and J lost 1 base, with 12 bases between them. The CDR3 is CASSFGGSLNYGYTF. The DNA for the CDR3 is TGTGCCAGCAGTTTTGGCGGTAGCCTTAACTATGGCTACACCTTC.

CDR3 in amino acids: CASSLPQKASGFQETQYF. CDR3 in DNA: TGCGCCAGCAGCTTGCCTCAAAAGGCCTCTGGCTTCCAAGAGACCCAGTACTTC. V usage is TRBV5-1 and J usage is TRBJ2-5, with D unclear. V lost 1 base to trimming and J lost 1 base, with 20 bases between them. CDR3 length: 18 residues. CDR1 SGHRS and CDR2 YFSETQ come from the germline V gene.

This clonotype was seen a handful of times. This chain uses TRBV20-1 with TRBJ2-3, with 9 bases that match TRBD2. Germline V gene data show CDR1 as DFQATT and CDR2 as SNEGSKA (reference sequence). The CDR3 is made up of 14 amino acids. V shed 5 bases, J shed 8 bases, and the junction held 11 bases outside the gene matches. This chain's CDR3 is CSAGGPSGDGTQYF. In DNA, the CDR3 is TGCAGTGCTGGGGGGCCTAGCGGGGATGGTACGCAGTATTTT.

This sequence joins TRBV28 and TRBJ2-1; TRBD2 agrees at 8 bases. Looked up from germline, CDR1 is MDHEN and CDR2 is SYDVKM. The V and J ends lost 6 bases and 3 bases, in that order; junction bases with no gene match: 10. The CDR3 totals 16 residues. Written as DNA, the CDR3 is TGTGCCAGCAGGGGCCGGGAGGGCCGCTTCTACAATGAGCAGTTCTTC. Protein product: CASRGREGRFYNEQFF.

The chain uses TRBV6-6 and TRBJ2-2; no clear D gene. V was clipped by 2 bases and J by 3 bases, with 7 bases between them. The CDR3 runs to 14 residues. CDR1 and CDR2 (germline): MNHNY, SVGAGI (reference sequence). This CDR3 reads CASSYAPDTGELFF. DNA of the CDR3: TGTGCCAGCAGTTACGCGCCGGACACCGGGGAGCTGTTTTTT.

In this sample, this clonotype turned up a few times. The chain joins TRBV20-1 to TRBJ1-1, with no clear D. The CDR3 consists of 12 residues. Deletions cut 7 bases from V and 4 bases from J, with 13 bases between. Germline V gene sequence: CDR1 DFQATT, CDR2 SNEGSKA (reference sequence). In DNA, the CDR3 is TGCAGTGGTTGGGAGATTGCCACTGAAGCTTTCTTT. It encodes CSGWEIATEAFF.

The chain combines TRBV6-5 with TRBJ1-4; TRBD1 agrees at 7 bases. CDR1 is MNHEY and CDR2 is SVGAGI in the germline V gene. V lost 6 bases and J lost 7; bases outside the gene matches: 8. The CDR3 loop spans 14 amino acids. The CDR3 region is CASRGTVLGEKLFF. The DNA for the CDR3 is TGTGCCAGCAGGGGGACAGTCTTAGGTGAAAAACTGTTTTTT.

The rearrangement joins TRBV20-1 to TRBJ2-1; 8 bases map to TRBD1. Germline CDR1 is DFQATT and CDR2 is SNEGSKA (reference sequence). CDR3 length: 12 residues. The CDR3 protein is CSADRGGDEQFF. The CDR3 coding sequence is TGCAGCGCAGACAGGGGTGGGGATGAGCAGTTCTTC.

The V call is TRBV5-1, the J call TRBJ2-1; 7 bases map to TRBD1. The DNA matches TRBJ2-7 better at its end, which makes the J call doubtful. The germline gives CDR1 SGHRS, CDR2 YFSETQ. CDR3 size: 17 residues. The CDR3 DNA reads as TGCGCCAGCAGCCGGGGTACAGGGGTCGGCTCCTACAATGAGCAGTACTTC. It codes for CASSRGTGVGSYNEQYF.

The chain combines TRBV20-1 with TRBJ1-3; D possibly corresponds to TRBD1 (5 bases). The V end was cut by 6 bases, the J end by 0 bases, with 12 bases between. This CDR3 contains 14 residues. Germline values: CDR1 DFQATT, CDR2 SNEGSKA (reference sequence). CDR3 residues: CSARGGYSGNTIYF. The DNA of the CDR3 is TGCAGTGCCCGGGGGGGATACTCTGGAAACACCATATATTTT.